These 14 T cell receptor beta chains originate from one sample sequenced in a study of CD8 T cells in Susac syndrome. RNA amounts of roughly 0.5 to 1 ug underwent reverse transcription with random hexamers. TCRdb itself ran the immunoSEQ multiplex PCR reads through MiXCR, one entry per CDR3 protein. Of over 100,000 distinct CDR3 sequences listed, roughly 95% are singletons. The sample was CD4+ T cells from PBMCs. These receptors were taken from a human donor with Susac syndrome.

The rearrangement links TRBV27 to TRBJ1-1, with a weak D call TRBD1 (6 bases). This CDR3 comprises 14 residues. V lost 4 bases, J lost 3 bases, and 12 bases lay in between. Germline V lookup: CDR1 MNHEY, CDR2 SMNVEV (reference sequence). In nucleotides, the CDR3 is TGTGCCAGCAGTTATGGGGGCCTGGACACTGAAGCTTTCTTT. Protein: CASSYGGLDTEAFF.

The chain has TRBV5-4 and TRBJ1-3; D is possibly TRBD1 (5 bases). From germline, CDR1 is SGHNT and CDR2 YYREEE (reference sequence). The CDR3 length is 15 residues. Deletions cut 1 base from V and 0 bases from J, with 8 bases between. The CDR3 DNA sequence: TGTGCCAGCAGCTTGAAGACAGCCTCTGGAAACACCATATATTTT. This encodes CASSLKTASGNTIYF.

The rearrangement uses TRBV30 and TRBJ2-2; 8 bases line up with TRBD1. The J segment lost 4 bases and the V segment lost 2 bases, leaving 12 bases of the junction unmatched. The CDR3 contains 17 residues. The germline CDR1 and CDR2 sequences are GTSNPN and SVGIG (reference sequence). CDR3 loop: CAWSPIRQGISTGELFF. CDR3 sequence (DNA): TGTGCCTGGAGTCCGATACGACAGGGGATTAGCACCGGGGAGCTGTTTTTT. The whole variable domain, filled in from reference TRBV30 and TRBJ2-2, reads SQTIHQWPATLVQPVGSPLSLECTVEGTSNPNLYWYRQAAGRGLQLLFYSVGIGQISSEVPQNLSASRPQDRQFILSSKKLLLSDSGFYLCAWSPIRQGISTGELFFGEGSRLTVL.

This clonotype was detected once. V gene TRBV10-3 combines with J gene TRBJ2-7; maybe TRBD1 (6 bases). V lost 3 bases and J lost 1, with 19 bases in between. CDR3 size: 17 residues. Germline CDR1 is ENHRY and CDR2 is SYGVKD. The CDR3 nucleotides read TGTGCCATCAGTGACATACAGGTTCTCAGGGGTTCCTACGAGCAGTACTTC. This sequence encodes CAISDIQVLRGSYEQYF.

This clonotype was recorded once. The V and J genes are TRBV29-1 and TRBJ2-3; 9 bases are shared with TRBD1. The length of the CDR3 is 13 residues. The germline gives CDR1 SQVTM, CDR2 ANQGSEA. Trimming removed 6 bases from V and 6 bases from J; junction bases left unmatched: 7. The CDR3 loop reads CSVQTGGVDTQYF. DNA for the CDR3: TGCAGCGTCCAGACAGGGGGAGTGGATACGCAGTATTTT.

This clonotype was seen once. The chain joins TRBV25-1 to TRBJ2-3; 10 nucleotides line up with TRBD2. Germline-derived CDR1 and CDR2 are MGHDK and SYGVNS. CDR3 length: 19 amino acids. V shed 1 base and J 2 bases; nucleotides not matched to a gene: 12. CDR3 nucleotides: TGTGCCAGCAGTGAATTCGTTTCTGCTAGCGGGAGAGTCACAGATACGCAGTATTTT. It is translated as CASSEFVSASGRVTDTQYF.

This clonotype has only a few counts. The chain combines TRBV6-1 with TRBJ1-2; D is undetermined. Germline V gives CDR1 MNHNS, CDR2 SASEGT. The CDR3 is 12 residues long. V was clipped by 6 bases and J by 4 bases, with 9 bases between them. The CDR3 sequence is CASRAEAYGYTF. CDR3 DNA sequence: TGTGCCAGCAGGGCTGAGGCCTATGGCTACACCTTC.

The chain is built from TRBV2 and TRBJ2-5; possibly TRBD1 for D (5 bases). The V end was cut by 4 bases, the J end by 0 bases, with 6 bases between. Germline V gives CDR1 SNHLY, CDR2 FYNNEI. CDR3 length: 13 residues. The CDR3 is CASSGQNQETQYF. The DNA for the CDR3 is TGTGCCAGCAGTGGACAGAACCAAGAGACCCAGTACTTC. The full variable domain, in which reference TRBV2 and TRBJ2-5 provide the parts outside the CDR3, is EPEVTQTPSHQVTQMGQEVILRCVPISNHLYFYWYRQILGQKVEFLVSFYNNEISEKSEIFDDQFSVERPDGSNFTLKIRSTKLEDSAMYFCASSGQNQETQYFGPGTRLLVL.

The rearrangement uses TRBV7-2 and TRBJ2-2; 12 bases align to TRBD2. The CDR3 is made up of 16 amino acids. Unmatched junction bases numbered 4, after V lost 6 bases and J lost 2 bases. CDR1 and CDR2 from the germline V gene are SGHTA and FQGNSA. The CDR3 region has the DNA TGTGCCAGCAGTACAGGACTAGCGGGAAACACCGGGGAGCTGTTTTTT. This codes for CASSTGLAGNTGELFF.

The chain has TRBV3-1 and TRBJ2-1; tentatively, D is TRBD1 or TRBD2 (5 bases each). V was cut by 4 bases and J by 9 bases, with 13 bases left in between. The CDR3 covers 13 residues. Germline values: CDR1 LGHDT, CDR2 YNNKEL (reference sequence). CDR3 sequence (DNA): TGTGCCAGCAGCCCTTACGGGACCGTTGAGCAGTTCTTC. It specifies CASSPYGTVEQFF.

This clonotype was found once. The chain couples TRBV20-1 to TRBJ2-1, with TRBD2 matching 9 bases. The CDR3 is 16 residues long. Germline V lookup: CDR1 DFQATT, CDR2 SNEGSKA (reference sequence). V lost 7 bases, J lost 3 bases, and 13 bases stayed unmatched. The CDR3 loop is CSVTPRASGIYNEQFF. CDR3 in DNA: TGCAGTGTCACACCACGGGCTAGCGGGATCTACAATGAGCAGTTCTTC.

This chain's CDR3 is CASRLGPLNEKLFF. CDR3 DNA sequence: TGTGCCAGCAGACTCGGGCCTTTGAATGAAAAACTGTTTTTT. The chain combines TRBV7-2 with TRBJ1-4; D gene uncertain. V was clipped by 6 bases and J by 5 bases, with 13 bases between them. Germline values: CDR1 SGHTA, CDR2 FQGNSA. There are 14 residues in the CDR3. The variable domain in full, with the rest retrieved from reference TRBV7-2 and TRBJ1-4, is GAGVSQSPSNKVTEKGKDVELRCDPISGHTALYWYRQSLGQGLEFLIYFQGNSAPDKSGLPSDRFSAERTGGSVSTLTIQRTQQEDSAVYLCASRLGPLNEKLFFGSGTQLSVL.

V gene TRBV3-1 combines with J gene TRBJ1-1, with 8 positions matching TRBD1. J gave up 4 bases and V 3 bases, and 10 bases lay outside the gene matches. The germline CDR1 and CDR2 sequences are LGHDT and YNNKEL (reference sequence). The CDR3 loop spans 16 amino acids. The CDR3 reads CASSHRTGRESTEAFF. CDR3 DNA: TGTGCCAGCAGCCACCGGACAGGGCGAGAGAGCACTGAAGCTTTCTTT.

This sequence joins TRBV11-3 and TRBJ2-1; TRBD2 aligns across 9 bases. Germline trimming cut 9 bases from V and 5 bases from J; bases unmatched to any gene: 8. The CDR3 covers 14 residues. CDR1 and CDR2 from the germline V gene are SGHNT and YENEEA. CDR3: CASILAGEHNEQFF. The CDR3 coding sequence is TGTGCCAGTATATTAGCGGGAGAGCACAATGAGCAGTTCTTC.